Sequencing of this TCR beta chain was carried out in a study of blood T cell repertoires in COVID-19. Study at large: The samples span acute and convalescent COVID-19 from the United States, Italy and Spain.

CDR1 ENHRY and CDR2 SYGVKD come from the germline V gene. Trimming took off 6 bases at V and 0 bases at J, with 10 bases between the two ends. The CDR3 extends over 14 amino acids. TCRdb's table, derived via immunoSEQ multiplex PCR, lists solely in-frame clones and lacks some. Of more than 250,000 clones listed, approximately 89% were seen once; the top ten hold around 1.3%. Self-reported history from a screening survey and questionnaire set each donor's cohort. The V call is TRBV10-3, the J call TRBJ2-3; D gene uncertain. The receptor's source is a woman between 35 and 50 years old with acute COVID-19. The sample consisted of PBMCs or T cells enriched from blood (not recorded which). The CDR3 reads CAIRAETSTDTQYF. The CDR3 DNA is TGTGCCATCAGGGCGGAGACTAGCACAGATACGCAGTATTTT.